The clone carrying this T cell receptor beta chain was counted only a few times. Its specificity is not known. Germline assignment: CDR1 LNHDA and CDR2 SQIVND (reference sequence). V lost 3 bases and J lost 1; bases outside the gene matches: 11. The length of the CDR3 is 18 residues. These data are taken from a study of cytomegalovirus exposure and HLA in healthy donors. The study, taken as a whole, reports: According to reports, the classifier identified cytomegalovirus status with high specificity and sensitivity. Later analysis showed TCR association rates varying by HLA locus, highest for DRB1 and lowest for HLA-C. Analysis was performed later, and it showed HLA-associated TCR beta chains to be more clonally expanded than equally common others. It was assumed in the presence/absence analyses that sequencing depth was roughly uniform across donors.

PCR used 60 Vbeta primers and 13 Jbeta primers. Libraries were prepared by immunoSEQ multiplex PCR; TCRdb keeps only in-frame clonotypes and omits some of them. The sample yields about 160,000 clones, 80% to 90% seen once. The chain uses TRBV19 and TRBJ2-4; 8 bases are a match to TRBD2. The sample was PBMCs. This clonotype originated in a woman aged 18-30 years in good health and CMV-seronegative. CDR3 amino acids: CASSMVAGSVTAKNIQYF. The DNA of the CDR3 is TGTGCCAGTAGTATGGTAGCGGGGAGCGTAACGGCCAAAAACATTCAGTACTTC. Looking up the rest from reference TRBV19 and TRBJ2-4 gives the full variable domain: DGGITQSPKYLFRKEGQNVTLSCEQNLNHDAMYWYRQDPGQGLRLIYYSQIVNDFQKGDIAEGYSVSREKKESFPLTVTSAQKNPTAFYLCASSMVAGSVTAKNIQYFGAGTRLSVL.